The 15 T cell receptor beta chains below were found in one sample sequenced in a study of T-cell reconstitution after alpha-beta-depleted transplantation in children. Preparing the TCRbeta library involved the use of unique molecular identifiers. MiXCR, applied by TCRdb to the PCR reads, yields one record per CDR3 protein. The sample yields 250,000 to 400,000 distinct CDR3 sequences, over 20% seen once. The sample here was PBMCs, mostly from graft donor cells, taken 180 days after TCRalphabeta/CD19-depleted stem cell transplant. These receptors all stem from a male patient younger than 18 who had a stem cell transplant for acute lymphoblastic leukemia, so the T cells may come from the graft donor.

This clonotype showed up many times. The chain couples TRBV5-1 to TRBJ1-2; D may be TRBD1 (6 bases). CDR3 length equals 15 residues. Germline assignment: CDR1 SGHRS and CDR2 YFSETQ. Trimming removed 3 bases from V and 5 bases from J, with 17 bases in between. In nucleotides, the CDR3 is TGCGCCAGCAGCTCGGACAGCCGGGGGATATATGGCTACACCTTC. This translates into CASSSDSRGIYGYTF.

This chain uses TRBV11-1 with TRBJ2-4, with 16 bases aligning to TRBD2. The CDR3 totals 18 residues. Unmatched junction bases numbered 7, after V lost 1 base and J lost 7 bases. In germline, CDR1 is SGHAT, CDR2 FQDESV (reference sequence). CDR3 sequence reads: CASSLVPGLAGGRNIQYF. The DNA of the CDR3 is TGTGCCAGCAGCTTAGTCCCGGGACTAGCGGGAGGGCGCAACATTCAGTACTTC. The complete variable domain, with remaining parts taken from reference TRBV11-1 and TRBJ2-4, reads EAEVAQSPRYKITEKSQAVAFWCDPISGHATLYWYRQILGQGPELLVQFQDESVVDDSQLPKDRFSAERLKGVDSTLKIQPAELGDSAMYLCASSLVPGLAGGRNIQYFGAGTRLSVL.

The V gene is TRBV5-6, the J gene TRBJ2-2, with D possibly matching TRBD2 (6 bases). Germline V gene data show CDR1 as SGHDT and CDR2 as YYEEEE. The CDR3 loop spans 16 amino acids. V was cut by 1 base and J by 4 bases, with 14 bases left in between. Here the CDR3 DNA reads TGTGCCAGCAGCTTGTTCCCGGCGGGGATCACCGGGGAGCTGTTTTTT. Its translation: CASSLFPAGITGELFF.

The chain joins TRBV6-1 to TRBJ1-1; D not certain. Trimming cost V 6 bases and J 4 bases, with 18 bases left between them. The CDR3 runs 15 residues. Germline CDR1 and CDR2: MNHNS and SASEGT. Here the CDR3 reads CASSPTGSVITEAFF. The CDR3 DNA sequence: TGTGCCAGCAGCCCTACGGGGAGCGTAATCACTGAAGCTTTCTTT.

This clonotype has more than one count but fewer than ten. The V and J genes are TRBV27 and TRBJ1-6; D not certain. The CDR3 totals 13 residues. V lost 2 bases and J lost 9, with 8 bases in between. CDR1 MNHEY and CDR2 SMNVEV come from the germline V gene (reference sequence). CDR3 in amino acids: CASSLGSASPLHF. CDR3 in DNA: TGTGCCAGCAGTTTAGGATCAGCTTCACCCCTCCACTTT.

In its sample, this clonotype was seen a few times. CDR3 in DNA: TGTGCCAGCAGCGGGACCAGGGCCAGGAACACTGAAGCTTTCTTT. This encodes CASSGTRARNTEAFF. The chain couples TRBV9 to TRBJ1-1, with D possibly TRBD1 on 5 matching bases. The V end lost 3 bases, the J end lost 1 base, and 13 bases lay between the germline ends. CDR1 SGDLS and CDR2 YYNGEE come from the germline V gene. CDR3 size: 15 residues.

This clonotype has a handful of counts. The chain uses TRBV20-1 and TRBJ2-1, with D unclear. Trimming shortened V by 0 bases and J by 6 bases, and 9 bases separated the two germline ends. Per the germline V gene, CDR1 is DFQATT and CDR2 is SNEGSKA (reference sequence). CDR3 length equals 13 residues. CDR3 sequence: CSAREASTNEQFF. Here the CDR3 DNA reads TGCAGTGCTAGAGAGGCCTCCACCAATGAGCAGTTCTTC.

The rearrangement links TRBV9 to TRBJ1-5, with D tentatively TRBD1 (5 bases). The CDR3 length is 14 residues. Trimming shortened V by 7 bases and J by 5 bases, and 16 bases separated the two germline ends. In germline, CDR1 is SGDLS, CDR2 YYNGEE. CDR3 amino acids: CASLGPGLDQPQHF. CDR3 DNA: TGTGCCAGCCTCGGCCCAGGGCTGGATCAGCCCCAGCATTTT.

The chain carries TRBV3-1 and TRBJ2-5; D might be TRBD1 (5 bases). CDR1 and CDR2 from the germline V gene are LGHDT and YNNKEL (reference sequence). There are 15 residues in the CDR3. Trimming removed 0 bases at V and 5 bases at J, with 13 bases between. DNA for the CDR3: TGTGCCAGCAGCCAAGATGACCAGGGTGTTGAGACCCAGTACTTC. Its translation is CASSQDDQGVETQYF.

There are a few counts of this clonotype. The chain joins TRBV7-3 to TRBJ2-3, with D possibly TRBD2 on 5 matching bases. This CDR3 contains 15 residues. V was cut by 1 base and J by 0 bases, with 8 bases left in between. Germline-derived CDR1 and CDR2 are SGHTA and FQGTGA. The CDR3: CASSLRLTSTDTQYF. In nucleotides, the CDR3 is TGTGCCAGCAGCTTAAGACTAACTAGCACAGATACGCAGTATTTT.

This clonotype appeared a few times. V usage is TRBV7-2 and J usage is TRBJ2-5; 8 bases map to TRBD2. With 8 bases clipped from V and 9 bases from J, the junction kept 14 bases outside the gene matches. Germline-derived CDR1 and CDR2 are SGHTA and FQGNSA. This CDR3 is built from 14 residues. The CDR3 spells CASWGTSGPGAQYF. DNA of the CDR3: TGTGCCAGCTGGGGCACTAGCGGTCCTGGGGCCCAGTACTTC.

The chain has TRBV19 and TRBJ2-2; D unclear. Trimming shortened V by 3 bases and J by 4 bases, and 6 bases separated the two germline ends. The CDR3 is made up of 13 amino acids. From germline, CDR1 is LNHDA and CDR2 SQIVND (reference sequence). The CDR3 sequence: CASSILVTGELFF. The CDR3 DNA sequence: TGTGCCAGTAGTATCCTGGTCACCGGGGAGCTGTTTTTT.

Only a few counts were recorded for this clonotype. This chain links TRBV20-1 with TRBJ1-2; TRBD1 might be the D (6 bases). The germline V gene encodes CDR1 DFQATT and CDR2 SNEGSKA (reference sequence). V was shortened by 2 bases and J by 2 bases, with 15 bases between the two germline ends. This CDR3 has 15 residues. CDR3 DNA: TGCAGTGCTAGAAAGCTACTTACAGGGAACTATGGCTACACCTTC. It specifies CSARKLLTGNYGYTF.

About this clonotype: At one of its ends the junction is not consistent with the germline gene, which may arise from a read error. The chain joins TRBV24-1 to TRBJ2-7; no firm D call. Germline V lookup: CDR1 KGHDR, CDR2 SFDVKD. The CDR3 totals 11 residues. The CDR3 reads CAASDAYEQYF. The CDR3 DNA follows: TGTGCCGCCAGTGATGCCTACGAGCAGTACTTC.

In regard to this clonotype: Germline and junction disagree at one end, which may indicate a read error. The chain is built from TRBV10-2 and TRBJ2-7, with no clear D. There are 12 residues in the CDR3. The germline gives CDR1 WSHSY, CDR2 SAAADI. In DNA, the CDR3 is TGCGCCAGCAGTGAGAGGTCCTACGAGCAGAACTTC. Translation: CASSERSYEQNF.